This T cell receptor beta chain originates from a study of blood T cell repertoires in COVID-19. Study overall: From the United States, Italy and Spain came samples of acute and convalescent COVID-19. PBMCs, B-cell-depleted T cells, or T cells provided the cDNA or gDNA that made up the material.

In the source study's methods: Researchers report that nucleated cell counts were estimated from reference gene primer amplification. Here immunoSEQ multiplex PCR was the method, and the copy in TCRdb shows in-frame clones only, minus some. Clone size and the V and J calls come from that table; the DNA yielded D and trimming. This table has more than 150,000 clones, around 83% appearing once. Germline V gives CDR1 SGHTA, CDR2 FQGTGA. This CDR3 spans 17 amino acids. With V trimmed by 2 bases and J by 12 bases, 16 bases remained unmatched. This TCR was recovered from a man aged 18 to 35 with acute or convalescent COVID-19. The chain carries TRBV7-3 and TRBJ2-1; 10 positions match TRBD2. Sequencing was performed on peripheral blood. The CDR3 sequence: CASSLVLAGVSDNRQFF. As DNA, the CDR3 is TGTGCCAGCAGCTTAGTCCTAGCGGGGGTTTCCGATAACCGGCAGTTCTTC. Variable domain in full (rest from reference TRBV7-3 and TRBJ2-1): GAGVSQTPSNKVTEKGKYVELRCDPISGHTALYWYRQSLGQGPEFLIYFQGTGAADDSGLPNDRFFAVRPEGSVSTLKIQRTERGDSAVYLCASSLVLAGVSDNRQFFGPGTRLTVL.